This entry concerns a single T cell receptor beta chain. Antigen: not known. A read error may produce the germline difference seen at one junction end. Researchers ran the PCR with 60 Vbeta and 13 Jbeta primers. Original methodology: An analysis that came later counted roughly 80 million unique TCR beta chains, around 12 million shared. Libraries were prepared by immunoSEQ multiplex PCR; TCRdb keeps only in-frame clonotypes and omits some of them. Clonal size and the V and J genes are those of that table, whereas D and trimming came from the DNA. The repertoire holds some 130,000 clones, 79% seen once, with around 7% in the top ten. This sample stems from a study of cytomegalovirus exposure and HLA in healthy donors. Study results and limitations: Whilst most TCR sequences proved rare, a subset of public TCRs occurred across many donors.

The sample consisted of PBMCs. The sequence was collected from a man between 40 and 49 years old in good health and CMV-seropositive.

The chain's CDR3 is CASSYSTGGYEQYF. CDR3 DNA: TGTGCCAGCAGTTACTCGACAGGGGGGTACGAGCAGTACTTC. The chain employs TRBV6-4 and TRBJ2-7; 9 bases are a match to TRBD1. In germline, CDR1 is MRHNA, CDR2 SNTAGT. The CDR3 extends over 14 amino acids.